This entry lists 10 T cell receptor beta chains sequenced from one sample in a study of metastatic and nonmetastatic thyroid tumors. Treatment of any kind had been given to no patient before thyroid surgery. TCRdb reprocessed the PCR reads using MiXCR. The sample consists of roughly 33,000 clones, over 15% of them appearing once. Sequencing was done on a sample of blood. The origin of the receptors is a male donor with papillary thyroid cancer or a benign thyroid nodule (not recorded which). Some clones in this sample may be carry-over from other donors' samples.

This clone was counted many times. The rearrangement joins TRBV19 to TRBJ2-1; 9 nucleotides line up with TRBD2. Trimming took 3 bases from V and 2 from J; bases not matched to a gene: 5. CDR1 LNHDA and CDR2 SQIVND come from the germline V gene (reference sequence). The CDR3 extends over 16 amino acids. DNA of the CDR3: TGTGCCAGTAGTATTAGTAGCGGGAGTCCCTACAATGAGCAGTTCTTC. Translated, it gives CASSISSGSPYNEQFF. The variable domain in full, completed from reference TRBV19 and TRBJ2-1, reads DGGITQSPKYLFRKEGQNVTLSCEQNLNHDAMYWYRQDPGQGLRLIYYSQIVNDFQKGDIAEGYSVSREKKESFPLTVTSAQKNPTAFYLCASSISSGSPYNEQFFGPGTRLTVL.

The gene calls are TRBV20-1 and TRBJ2-7; D tentatively reads TRBD1 or TRBD2 (5 bases each). The germline CDR1 and CDR2 sequences are DFQATT and SNEGSKA (reference sequence). V gave up 4 bases and J gave up 0 bases, with 13 bases separating them. CDR3 length equals 14 residues. CDR3: CSAINIGTSYEQYF. CDR3 coding DNA: TGCAGTGCTATAAATATAGGGACCTCCTACGAGCAGTACTTC.

Comment on this clone: With a much larger clone just one base away, this may be a read error. CDR3 nucleotide sequence: TGCGCCGGCGCTGGTAAGCAGCCAGGGGATACGCAGTATTTT. It specifies CAGAGKQPGDTQYF. The chain recombines TRBV10-2 with TRBJ2-3, with D tentatively TRBD1 (5 bases). Germline assignment: CDR1 WSHSY and CDR2 SAAADI. The CDR3 length is 14 residues. The V gene lost 11 bases and the J gene lost 6 bases, with 21 bases spanning the gap.

This clone was counted ten times or more. The rearrangement uses TRBV3-1 and TRBJ1-1; D gene uncertain. Trimming left V 0 bases short and J 9 bases short, with 14 bases between. Germline CDR1 is LGHDT and CDR2 is YNNKEL (reference sequence). The CDR3 runs 14 residues. The chain's CDR3 is CASSQDWVGRKAFF. The CDR3 DNA sequence: TGTGCCAGCAGCCAAGACTGGGTAGGTCGGAAAGCTTTCTTT.

This clone was recorded at least ten times. The chain couples TRBV11-1 to TRBJ2-2; 7 positions match TRBD1. This CDR3 is 18 amino acids long. Trimming at V came to 3 bases and at J to 0 bases, leaving 10 bases not matched to a gene. In germline, CDR1 is SGHAT, CDR2 FQDESV (reference sequence). The CDR3 bases are TGTGCCAGCAGCTTCGGCGGACAGGCGTTCGCGAACACCGGGGAGCTGTTTTTT. Encoded protein: CASSFGGQAFANTGELFF.

Of note for this clone: A much larger clone sits a single nucleotide away, making a read error possible. V is TRBV5-1 and J is TRBJ2-3; D unresolved. The germline V gene has CDR1 SGHRS and CDR2 YFSETQ. The CDR3 has 13 residues. The CDR3 DNA sequence: TGCGCCGGCAGCTTAGACATACCAGATACGCAGTATTTT. This translates into CAGSLDIPDTQYF.

This rearrangement joins TRBV13 to TRBJ2-6; D call uncertain. V dropped 9 bases and J dropped 2 bases, with 5 bases sitting between them. This CDR3 contains 12 residues. From germline, CDR1 is PRHDT and CDR2 FYEKMQ (reference sequence). DNA for the CDR3: TGTGCCAGTCGACCTGGGGCCAACGTCCTGACTTTC. This sequence encodes CASRPGANVLTF.

This clone has a count of ten or more. V is TRBV2 and J is TRBJ1-5, with D possibly being TRBD1 (6 bases). Looked up from germline, CDR1 is SNHLY and CDR2 is FYNNEI. Trimming removed 7 bases at V and 1 base at J, with 8 bases between. This CDR3 spans 13 amino acids. CDR3 bases: TGTGCCAGCAAGGGGGGCAGCAATCAGCCCCAGCATTTT. This translates into CASKGGSNQPQHF. The full variable domain, with the rest looked up from reference TRBV2 and TRBJ1-5, is EPEVTQTPSHQVTQMGQEVILRCVPISNHLYFYWYRQILGQKVEFLVSFYNNEISEKSEIFDDQFSVERPDGSNFTLKIRSTKLEDSAMYFCASKGGSNQPQHFGDGTRLSIL.

This clone has at least ten counts. The CDR3 loop reads CASCPAGAGNTIYF. In DNA, the CDR3 is TGTGCCAGCTGTCCGGCGGGGGCTGGAAACACCATATATTTT. The chain uses TRBV12-3 or TRBV12-4 and TRBJ1-3; a weak D match, TRBD1 (5 bases). The V gene lost 8 bases and the J gene lost 2 bases, with 13 bases spanning the gap. This CDR3 contains 14 residues.

This sequence joins TRBV19 and TRBJ1-2, with 7 bases aligning to TRBD1. This CDR3 is 15 amino acids long. V dropped 4 bases and J dropped 5; count of bases not matched to a gene: 10. Germline CDR1 reads LNHDA; CDR2 reads SQIVND (reference sequence). CDR3 sequence: CASSKPTGVWYGYTF. In nucleotides, the CDR3 is TGTGCCAGTAGTAAACCAACAGGGGTGTGGTATGGCTACACCTTC.